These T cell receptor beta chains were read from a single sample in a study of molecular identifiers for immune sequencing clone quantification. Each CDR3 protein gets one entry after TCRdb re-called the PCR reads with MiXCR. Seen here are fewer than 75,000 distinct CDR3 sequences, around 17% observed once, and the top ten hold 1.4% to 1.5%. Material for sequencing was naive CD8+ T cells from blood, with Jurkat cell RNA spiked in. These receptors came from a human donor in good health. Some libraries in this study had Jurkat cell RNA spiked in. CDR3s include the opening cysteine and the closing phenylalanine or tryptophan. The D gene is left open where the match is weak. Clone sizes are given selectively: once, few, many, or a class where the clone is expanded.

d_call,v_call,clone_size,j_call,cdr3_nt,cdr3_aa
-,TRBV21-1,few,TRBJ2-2,TGTGCCAGCAGCGGACCTGGGGACAGGGGGAACACCGGGGAGCTGTTTTTT,CASSGPGDRGNTGELFF
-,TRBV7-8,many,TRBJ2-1,TGTGCCAGCAGCTTAAGGGGCTACAATGAGCAGTTCTTC,CASSLRGYNEQFF
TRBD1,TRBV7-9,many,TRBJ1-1,TGTGCCAGCAGCCCATCCGGGACAGGGGGCACTGAAGCTTTCTTT,CASSPSGTGGTEAFF
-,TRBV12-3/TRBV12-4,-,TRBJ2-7,TGTGCCAGCGGTAGGGGTGGGAGCTCATACGAGCAGTACTTC,CASGRGGSSYEQYF
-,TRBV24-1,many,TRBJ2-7,TGTGCCACCTCTGGACGGAACAGATTCTACGAGCAGTACTTC,CATSGRNRFYEQYF
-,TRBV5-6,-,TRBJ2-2,TGTGCCAGCAGCTTGTTGGGCATATCGGGCACCGGGGAGCTGTTTTTT,CASSLLGISGTGELFF
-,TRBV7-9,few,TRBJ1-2,TGTGCCGGCCGGGCAGGGGCGAACTATGGCTACACCTTC,CAGRAGANYGYTF
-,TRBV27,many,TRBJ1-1,TGTGCCAGCAGTTCCTCCCTCGTTTTGACTGAAGCTTTCTTT,CASSSSLVLTEAFF
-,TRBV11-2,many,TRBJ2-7,TGTGCCAGCAGCTTAACACCCGGGAACCGAGCCAGGATGCAGTACTTC,CASSLTPGNRARMQYF
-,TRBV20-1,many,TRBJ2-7,TGCAGTGCTAGGCCCACCGTTCTGACTAGGGTGTACGAGCAGTACTTC,CSARPTVLTRVYEQYF
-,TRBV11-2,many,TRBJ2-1,TGTGCCAGCAGCTTAGCCAGCAATGAGCAGTTCTTC,CASSLASNEQFF
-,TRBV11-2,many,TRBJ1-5,TGTGCCAGCAGCTTAACCGCAGCCCATGTCCAGCATTTT,CASSLTAAHVQHF
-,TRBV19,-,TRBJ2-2,TGTGCCAGTAACCCGGGGCCCACCGGGGAGCTGTTTTTT,CASNPGPTGELFF
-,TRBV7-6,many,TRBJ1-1,TGTGCCAGCAGCTTAGCGGGGGGGCTGAACACTGAAGCTTTCTTT,CASSLAGGLNTEAFF
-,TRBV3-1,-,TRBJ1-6,TGTGCCAGCAGCCAAGTAGTTGCGAATCTCCGGGATTCACCCCTCCACTTT,CASSQVVANLRDSPLHF
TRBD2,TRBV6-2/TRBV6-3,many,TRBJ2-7,TGTGCCAGCAGTTTTGGAGCGGGAGGGTTCTACGAGCAGTACTTC,CASSFGAGGFYEQYF
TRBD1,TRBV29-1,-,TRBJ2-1,TGCAGCGACAAAACGGGACAGCGATACAATGAGCAGTTCTTC,CSDKTGQRYNEQFF
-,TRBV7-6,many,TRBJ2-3,TGTGCCAGCAGCTTAGAAGGTAGCACAGATACGCAGTATTTT,CASSLEGSTDTQYF
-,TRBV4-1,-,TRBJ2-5,TGCGCCAGCAGCTCACGAGATTTAGAGACCCTGTACTTC,CASSSRDLETLYF
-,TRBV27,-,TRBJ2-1,TGTGCCAGCAGTTGGACCCCCGGGGTTGAGCAGTTCTTC,CASSWTPGVEQFF
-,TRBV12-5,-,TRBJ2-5,TGTGCTAGTGGGCCAGGAAAAGAGACCCAGTACTTC,CASGPGKETQYF
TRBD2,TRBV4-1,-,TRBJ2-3,TGCGCCAGCAGCCAAACGACTAGCGGGATTACTACTAGCACAGATACGCAGTATTTT,CASSQTTSGITTSTDTQYF
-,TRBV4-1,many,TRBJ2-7,TGCGCCAGCAGCCAAGAGTGGCCGGGGGACTCCTACGAGCAGTACTTC,CASSQEWPGDSYEQYF
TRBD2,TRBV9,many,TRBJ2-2,TGTGCCAGCAGCGTGGCACCGGGACTAGCTGTCGGGGAGCTGTTTTTT,CASSVAPGLAVGELFF
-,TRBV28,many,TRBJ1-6,TGTGCCAGCAGTTTACCTTCAGGGTTCCCCTATAATTCACCCCTCCACTTT,CASSLPSGFPYNSPLHF
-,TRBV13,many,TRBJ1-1,TGTGCCAGCAGCTTATTTGCGGTCGGGTTTGAAGCTTTCTTT,CASSLFAVGFEAFF
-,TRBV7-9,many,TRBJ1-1,TGTGCCAGCAGCCCGGGCTCCACGGGCACTGAAGCTTTCTTT,CASSPGSTGTEAFF
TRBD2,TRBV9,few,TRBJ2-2,TGTGCCAGCTGCGACCTCCGAGCGGGAGGGCACACCGGGGAGCTGGTTTTT,CASCDLRAGGHTGELVF
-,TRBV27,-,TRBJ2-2,TGTGCCAGCAGTGATTACCCCCAAGAGGGCGGGGAGCTGTTTTTT,CASSDYPQEGGELFF
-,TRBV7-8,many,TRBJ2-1,TGTGCCAGCAGCTTAGCGTTCTTGCCTTCCTACAATGAGCAGTTCTTC,CASSLAFLPSYNEQFF
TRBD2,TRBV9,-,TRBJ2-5,TGTGCCAGCAGCGTAGCGGTAGGGGACTACAAGTACTTC,CASSVAVGDYKYF
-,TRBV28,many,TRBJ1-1,TGTGCCAGCGGGGGTGGAGGGGTCACTGAAGCTTTCTTT,CASGGGGVTEAFF
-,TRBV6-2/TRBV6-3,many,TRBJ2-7,TGTGCCAGCAGTCACCTAGAGGCCTGGTTGGGGGAGGCCTACGAGCAGTACTTC,CASSHLEAWLGEAYEQYF
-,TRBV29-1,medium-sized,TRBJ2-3,TGCAGCGTTGAAGATGGCAGGGCAACAGATACGCAGTATTTT,CSVEDGRATDTQYF
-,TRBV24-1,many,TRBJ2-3,TGTGCCACCAGTGAACCGGATGGTTTTACGGATACGCAGTATTTT,CATSEPDGFTDTQYF
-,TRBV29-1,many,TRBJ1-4,TGCAGCGCTCTGGACGGTGGAAAACTGTTTTTT,CSALDGGKLFF
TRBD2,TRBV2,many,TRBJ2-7,TGTGCCAGCAGTGAAGGCGGGAGTGAGGAAGAGCAGTACTTC,CASSEGGSEEEQYF
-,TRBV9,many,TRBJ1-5,TGTGCCAGCAGCGTTTCTGATAGCAATCAGCCCCAGCATTTT,CASSVSDSNQPQHF
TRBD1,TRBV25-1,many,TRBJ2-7,TGTGCCAGCAGCGTCGGGACAGGTAGTTACGAGCAGTACTTC,CASSVGTGSYEQYF
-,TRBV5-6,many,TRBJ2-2,TGTGCCAGCAGCGAAGACACAATGAACACCGGGGAGCTGTTTTTT,CASSEDTMNTGELFF
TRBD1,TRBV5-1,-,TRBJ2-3,TGCGCCAGCAGCGAAACAGGGGCGAGCACAGATACGCAGTATTTT,CASSETGASTDTQYF
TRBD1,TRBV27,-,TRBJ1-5,TGTGCCAGCAGTTTAATAACCCCGACAGGGATCTTCAATCAGCCCCAGCATTTT,CASSLITPTGIFNQPQHF
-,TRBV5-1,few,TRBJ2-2,TGCGCCAGCAGCTTGGCGCAGATTAACACCGGGGAGCTGTTTTTT,CASSLAQINTGELFF
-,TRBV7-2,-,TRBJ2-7,TGTGCCAGCGGCTGGGGCGGCCGCTCCTACGAGCAGTACTTC,CASGWGGRSYEQYF
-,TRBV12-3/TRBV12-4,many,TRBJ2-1,TGTGCCAGCAGAACAGGGACTGGGCGGGATGATGAGCAGTTCTTC,CASRTGTGRDDEQFF
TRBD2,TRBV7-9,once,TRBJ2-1,TGTGCCAGCAGCGATCGAGCGGGAGCAGGCAGTGAGCAGTTCTTC,CASSDRAGAGSEQFF
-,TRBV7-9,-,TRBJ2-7,TGTGCCAGCAGCCAACTCGACAGTGAAGGAGGCGAGCAGTACTTC,CASSQLDSEGGEQYF
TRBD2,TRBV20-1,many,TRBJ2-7,TGCAGTGCGACGCGGGGAGGGTGGGCCTCCTACGAGCAGTACTTC,CSATRGGWASYEQYF
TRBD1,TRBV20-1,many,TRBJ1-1,TGCAGTGCTAGAGCACAGGGGGCGGAAGCTTTCTTT,CSARAQGAEAFF
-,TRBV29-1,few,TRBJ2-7,TGCAGCGTTGGGGCCGGAGACAATGGTTACGAGCAGTACTTC,CSVGAGDNGYEQYF
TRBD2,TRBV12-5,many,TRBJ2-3,TGTGCTAGTGGTTTGACCCCTAGCGGGAGGCCCCTAGACCCTAGCACAGATACGCAGTATTTT,CASGLTPSGRPLDPSTDTQYF
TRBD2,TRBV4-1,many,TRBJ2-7,TGCGCCAGCAGCCTAATACTAGCGGGGAGCTCCTACGAGCAGTACTTC,CASSLILAGSSYEQYF